Below, 7 T cell receptor beta chains from the same sample are listed, as sequenced in a study of T cell responses to AZD1222 COVID-19 vaccine. Libraries were prepared by immunoSEQ multiplex PCR; TCRdb keeps only in-frame clonotypes and omits some of them. In the table there are around 78,000 clones, more than 75% of which are singletons. Sequenced material: peripheral blood, taken on day 0 of AZD1222 vaccination. Every receptor here comes from an adult in good health.

This sequence joins TRBV29-1 and TRBJ1-1; D is undetermined. Trimming cost V 1 base and J 1 base, with 4 bases left between them. Per the germline V gene, CDR1 is SQVTM and CDR2 is ANQGSEA. This CDR3 is 12 amino acids long. CDR3 region: CSVEVGNTEAFF. The CDR3 nucleotides read TGCAGCGTTGAAGTGGGGAACACTGAAGCTTTCTTT.

The chain links TRBV29-1 to TRBJ2-1; D possibly uses TRBD1 or TRBD2 (6 bases each). Between the trimmed V and J ends, which lost 4 bases and 7 bases, there was a span of 17 bases. The CDR3 spans 14 residues. Germline assignment: CDR1 SQVTM and CDR2 ANQGSEA. The CDR3 reads CSVAPMRGANEQFF. CDR3 bases: TGCAGCGTTGCCCCTATGAGGGGGGCAAATGAGCAGTTCTTC.

The chain has TRBV6-5 and TRBJ1-2; D unresolved. V was shortened by 8 bases and J by 4 bases, with 14 bases between the two germline ends. From germline, CDR1 is MNHEY and CDR2 SVGAGI. The CDR3 is 13 amino acids. The CDR3 DNA follows: TGTGCCAGCCTTTTCCAAATTAGCTATGGCTACACCTTC. This sequence encodes CASLFQISYGYTF.

The genes are TRBV3-1 (or the pseudogene TRBV3-2) and TRBJ2-1; TRBD1 is a possible D gene (5 bases). This CDR3 contains 15 residues. Deletions cut 4 bases from V and 7 bases from J, with 17 bases between. CDR1 and CDR2 (germline): LGHDT, YNNKEL (reference sequence). CDR3 DNA: TGTGCCAGCAGCCCAGCAGGGTTCTCAGTGAATGAGCAGTTCTTC. This sequence encodes CASSPAGFSVNEQFF.

CDR3 sequence: CASRSGGIFYGYTF. CDR3 nucleotide sequence: TGTGCCAGCAGGTCAGGGGGAATTTTCTATGGCTACACCTTC. This chain connects TRBV6-5 to TRBJ1-2, with TRBD1 matching over 7 bases. This CDR3 has 14 residues. CDR1 and CDR2 from the germline V gene are MNHEY and SVGAGI. With V trimmed by 6 bases and J by 4 bases, 8 bases remained unmatched.

This chain links TRBV7-9 with TRBJ1-5, with D maybe TRBD1 (5 bases). V was shortened by 1 base and J by 9 bases, with 7 bases between the two germline ends. Germline CDR1 reads SEHNR; CDR2 reads FQNEAQ (reference sequence). The CDR3 extends over 12 amino acids. CDR3 sequence reads: CASSLGGWPQHF. The CDR3 nucleotides are TGTGCCAGCAGCTTAGGGGGGTGGCCCCAGCATTTT.

The chain recombines TRBV3-1 (or the pseudogene TRBV3-2) with TRBJ2-3; 9 bases are shared with TRBD1. The V segment lost 4 bases and the J segment 2 bases; nucleotides outside the gene matches: 10. The CDR3 loop spans 17 amino acids. The germline V gene encodes CDR1 LGHDT and CDR2 YNNKEL (reference sequence). The CDR3 loop reads CASSPYQGTGNTDTQYF. The CDR3 DNA reads TGTGCCAGCAGCCCCTATCAAGGGACAGGGAACACAGATACGCAGTATTTT.